One sample yielded the 21 T cell receptor beta chains listed below, sequenced in a study of Ad26.COV2.S vaccination and SARS-CoV-2 variants. Libraries were prepared by immunoSEQ multiplex PCR; TCRdb keeps only in-frame clonotypes and omits some of them. The profile shows hundreds of thousands of clones, roughly 91% of them singletons. The treatment: 19 received Ad26.COV2.S at low or high dose, single or two shots; roughly 5 received placebo; per-sample allocation not given. Following the first vaccine or placebo injection, samples were taken on day 63. Material: peripheral blood, obtained in a trial of Ad26.COV2.S vaccine versus placebo. The receptors stem from a person aged 18 to 59 who received the Ad26.COV2.S COVID-19 vaccine or a placebo.

The chain employs TRBV5-6 and TRBJ2-7, with D perhaps assigned TRBD1 or TRBD2 (5 bases each). The CDR3 runs 14 residues. V gave up 2 bases and J gave up 4 bases, with 13 bases separating them. CDR1 is SGHDT, CDR2 YYEEEE, per germline. The DNA of the CDR3 is TGTGCCAGCAGCTTTAACAGGTGGAGGTACGAGCAGTACTTC. Translation: CASSFNRWRYEQYF.

As to this clone: The sample carries other DNA sequences with the same CDR3. The chain recombines TRBV13 with TRBJ2-2, with D maybe TRBD2 (5 bases). There are 13 residues in the CDR3. Germline V gene sequence: CDR1 PRHDT, CDR2 FYEKMQ (reference sequence). The V end was cut by 2 bases, the J end by 5 bases, with 6 bases between. Here the CDR3 reads CASSLRGTGELFF. The CDR3 nucleotides are TGTGCCAGCAGCTTACGGGGTACCGGGGAGCTGTTTTTT.

The V gene is TRBV10-3, the J gene TRBJ2-3; D gene ambiguous. This CDR3 contains 15 residues. V was pared by 4 bases and J by 1 base, with 12 bases between. The germline V gene encodes CDR1 ENHRY and CDR2 SYGVKD. CDR3 region: CAISVGQVGTDTQYF. The CDR3 bases are TGTGCCATCAGTGTGGGTCAGGTAGGCACAGATACGCAGTATTTT.

Here the CDR3 DNA reads TGTGCCAGCAGTTTGAGACAGGGGATAGGTGAGCAGTTCTTC. Protein sequence: CASSLRQGIGEQFF. The chain is built from TRBV28 and TRBJ2-1, with 8 bases lining up with TRBD1. CDR1 is MDHEN and CDR2 is SYDVKM in the germline V gene. V was clipped by 3 bases and J by 9 bases; unmatched bases: 7. The CDR3 has 14 residues.

This chain joins TRBV5-4 and TRBJ1-1; TRBD1 aligns across 8 bases. The CDR3 sequence is 14 residues long. Per germline, CDR1 SGHNT and CDR2 YYREEE (reference sequence). V gave up 4 bases and J gave up 1 base; unmatched junction bases: 3. In DNA, the CDR3 is TGTGCCAGCAGCACCGGACAGGGGAACACTGAAGCTTTCTTT. It codes for CASSTGQGNTEAFF.

The rearrangement links TRBV21-1 to TRBJ1-1; the D call in the table, TRBD1, was not verified against the DNA. TRBV21-1 is tagged as a pseudogene. CDR3 length: 15 amino acids. The CDR3 DNA is TGTGCCAGCAGCATTGGGACAGGGTCAAACACTGAAGCTTTCTTT. Protein sequence: CASSIGTGSNTEAFF.

J is TRBJ1-6 and V is TRBV6-5; no definite D call. The CDR3 extends over 14 amino acids. Germline CDR1 MNHEY, CDR2 SVGAGI. Trimming left V 7 bases short and J 5 bases short, with 12 bases between. This CDR3 reads CASNAGFNNSPLHF. CDR3 in DNA: TGTGCCAGCAACGCCGGGTTCAATAATTCACCCCTCCACTTT.

The chain employs TRBV28 and TRBJ2-7; perhaps D is TRBD1 or TRBD2 (5 bases each). V lost 3 bases and J 2 bases, leaving 8 bases between the germline ends. This CDR3 is built from 13 residues. Germline CDR1 and CDR2: MDHEN and SYDVKM. CDR3 sequence reads: CASSLQGAYEQYF. The CDR3 coding sequence is TGTGCCAGCAGTTTGCAGGGAGCCTACGAGCAGTACTTC. The full variable domain, in which reference TRBV28 and TRBJ2-7 provide the parts outside the CDR3, is DVKVTQSSRYLVKRTGEKVFLECVQDMDHENMFWYRQDPGLGLRLIYFSYDVKMKEKGDIPEGYSVSREKKERFSLILESASTNQTSMYLCASSLQGAYEQYFGPGTRLTVT.

The CDR3 bases are TGTGCCAGCAGCCAAGTCGGGCTAGCGCGCACCGGGGAGCTGTTTTTT. Translating gives CASSQVGLARTGELFF. The chain has TRBV3-1 (or the pseudogene TRBV3-2) and TRBJ2-2; tentatively, D is TRBD2 (6 bases). V lost 1 base, J lost 4 bases, and 13 bases lay in between. Germline CDR1 and CDR2: LGHDT and YNNKEL (reference sequence). This CDR3 comprises 16 residues.

The chain links TRBV15 to TRBJ1-3, with a weak D call TRBD1 (5 bases). V dropped 3 bases and J dropped 2 bases, with 5 bases sitting between them. This CDR3 spans 13 amino acids. From germline, CDR1 is LNHNV and CDR2 YYDKDF (reference sequence). The DNA for the CDR3 is TGTGCCACCAGCAGGGGACCTGGAAACACCATATATTTT. Translating it yields CATSRGPGNTIYF.

V is TRBV6-5 and J is TRBJ2-7; 14 bases fit TRBD2. Germline-derived CDR1 and CDR2 are MNHEY and SVGAGI. J lost 1 base, V lost 8 bases, and 1 base had no gene match. The CDR3 length is 14 residues. In DNA form, the CDR3 reads TGTGCCAGCCGGACTAGCGGGAGGTCCTACGAGCAGTACTTC. It specifies CASRTSGRSYEQYF.

The chain uses TRBV24-1 and TRBJ2-1, with TRBD1 matching over 10 bases. CDR1 KGHDR and CDR2 SFDVKD come from the germline V gene. V lost 1 base to trimming and J lost 4 bases; unmatched junction nucleotides: 12. This CDR3 spans 19 amino acids. CDR3 bases: TGTGCCACCAGTGATTTCGGCGGAAGCGGGGACAGGGGATACAATGAGCAGTTCTTC. It is translated as CATSDFGGSGDRGYNEQFF.

The chain combines TRBV5-1 with TRBJ1-5; TRBD1 aligns across 7 bases. This CDR3 comprises 20 residues. CDR1 and CDR2 from the germline V gene are SGHRS and YFSETQ. Trimming removed 1 base from V and 4 bases from J; junction bases left unmatched: 20. The CDR3 loop reads CASSLSGPPPGQGGNQPQHF. The CDR3 nucleotides read TGCGCCAGCAGCTTGTCGGGCCCCCCACCCGGGCAGGGGGGTAATCAGCCCCAGCATTTT. The complete variable domain, with remaining parts taken from reference TRBV5-1 and TRBJ1-5, reads KAGVTQTPRYLIKTRGQQVTLSCSPISGHRSVSWYQQTPGQGLQFLFEYFSETQRNKGNFPGRFSGRQFSNSRSEMNVSTLELGDSALYLCASSLSGPPPGQGGNQPQHFGDGTRLSIL.

V is TRBV5-5 and J is TRBJ1-6; 7 bases align to TRBD1. Germline trimming cut 3 bases from V and 0 bases from J; bases unmatched to any gene: 3. The CDR3 runs 16 residues. Germline V gene sequence: CDR1 SGHKS, CDR2 YYEKEE (reference sequence). This CDR3 reads CASSWDRFSYNSPLHF. The CDR3 DNA is TGTGCCAGCAGCTGGGACAGATTCTCCTATAATTCACCCCTCCACTTT.

The chain combines TRBV19 with TRBJ2-3; a possible D gene is TRBD1 (5 bases). Trimming left V 5 bases short and J 3 bases short, with 9 bases between. Germline V CDR1 and CDR2: LNHDA, SQIVND (reference sequence). The CDR3 contains 13 residues. Here the CDR3 reads CASSLQGTDTQYF. CDR3 DNA: TGTGCCAGTAGTTTGCAGGGAACAGATACGCAGTATTTT.

This clone was picked up one time. The J gene is TRBJ2-5, the V gene TRBV9; D gene ambiguous. This CDR3 is 14 amino acids long. V lost 0 bases, J lost 1 base, and 7 bases lay in between. Germline V gives CDR1 SGDLS, CDR2 YYNGEE. The CDR3 DNA is TGTGCCAGCAGCGTAGAAAGTATCCAAGAGACCCAGTACTTC. Translation gives CASSVESIQETQYF.

The V and J genes are TRBV7-2 and TRBJ2-7; TRBD1 or TRBD2 may be the D gene (5 bases each). This CDR3 spans 14 amino acids. Trimming took off 3 bases at V and 6 bases at J, with 15 bases between the two ends. Germline V gene sequence: CDR1 SGHTA, CDR2 FQGNSA. For the CDR3, the DNA is TGTGCCAGCAGCTTTGGGACGGACCCTGGCGAGCAGTACTTC. Translating it yields CASSFGTDPGEQYF.

The chain couples TRBV5-6 to TRBJ2-7; a possible D gene is TRBD1 (6 bases). CDR3 length: 12 amino acids. V lost 2 bases and J lost 7, with 10 bases in between. CDR1 is SGHDT and CDR2 is YYEEEE in the germline V gene. CDR3 sequence: CASSFTGREQYF. The DNA of the CDR3 is TGTGCCAGCAGCTTTACAGGGCGGGAGCAGTACTTC.

V and J are TRBV6-5 and TRBJ1-1; a possible D gene is TRBD1 (5 bases). The germline CDR1 and CDR2 sequences are MNHEY and SVGAGI. V was shortened by 6 bases and J by 1 base, with 15 bases between the two germline ends. The CDR3 length is 15 residues. CDR3: CASRSTGVENTEAFF. Here the CDR3 DNA reads TGTGCCAGCAGGTCCACAGGAGTCGAGAACACTGAAGCTTTCTTT.

The chain recombines TRBV2 with TRBJ1-2, with D perhaps matching TRBD1 (5 bases). V was trimmed by 4 bases and J by 4 bases, leaving 10 bases between them. CDR3 size: 13 residues. The V gene's germline CDR1 is SNHLY and CDR2 FYNNEI. Here the CDR3 DNA reads TGTGCCAGCAGTGGAGAGGGACCCTATGGCTACACCTTC. This codes for CASSGEGPYGYTF.

The chain uses TRBV7-8 and TRBJ1-1; 7 bases agree with TRBD1. Germline lookup yields CDR1 SGHVS and CDR2 FQNEAQ. The CDR3 consists of 12 residues. With 5 bases clipped from V and 7 bases from J, the junction kept 4 bases outside the gene matches. The CDR3 reads CASSETGVEAFF. CDR3 bases: TGTGCCAGCAGCGAAACAGGGGTTGAAGCTTTCTTT.